These T cell receptor beta chains were read from a single sample in a study of cytomegalovirus exposure and HLA in healthy donors. Libraries were prepared by immunoSEQ multiplex PCR; TCRdb keeps only in-frame clonotypes and omits some of them. This sample yields 120,000 or so clones, of which around four fifths are seen a single time; around 4.5% belongs to the top ten. Input material: PBMCs. Every receptor here comes from a woman in her forties in good health and CMV-seronegative. CDR3s include the opening cysteine and the closing phenylalanine or tryptophan. D genes are given only for firm matches. The size of a clone is reported for some rows only, either as once, few or many, or as a class for expanded clones.

clone_size	j_call	v_call	d_call	cdr3_nt	cdr3_aa
few	TRBJ1-1	TRBV4-2	NA	TGTGCCAGCAGCCAGGAGCAGGGGCGGAAAGCTTTCTTT	CASSQEQGRKAFF
NA	TRBJ2-1	TRBV5-6	TRBD2	TGTGCCAGCAGCTTGGCCGGGGACGGGACTAGCGGGTTGGATGAGCAGTTCTTC	CASSLAGDGTSGLDEQFF
NA	TRBJ2-1	TRBV9	TRBD2	TGTGCCAGCAGCCCTCTAGCGGGAGTCTTGAGGTACAATGAGCAGTTCTTC	CASSPLAGVLRYNEQFF
once	TRBJ1-2	TRBV18	TRBD1	TGTGCCAGCTCACCGCCGGGACAGGGGCGGATCGGCTACACCTTC	CASSPPGQGRIGYTF
NA	TRBJ2-5	TRBV6-5	NA	TGTGCCAGCAGTTACTCGACAGGACGCGCGGGTGAGACCCAGTACTTC	CASSYSTGRAGETQYF
NA	TRBJ2-7	TRBV2	TRBD2	TGTGCCAGCAGCGGACTAGCGGGTTTCTACGAGCAGTACTTC	CASSGLAGFYEQYF
NA	TRBJ1-3	TRBV9	TRBD1	TGTGCCAGCAGTCAAAACCAAGGGGGCGAGGGAAACACCATATATTTT	CASSQNQGGEGNTIYF
NA	TRBJ2-7	TRBV6-5	NA	TGTGCCAGCACCCGAACTAGTTCCCACGAGCAGTACTTC	CASTRTSSHEQYF
NA	TRBJ1-1	TRBV12-5	NA	TGTGCTAGTGGTTTGGTACTGGGGGGAGGTACTGAAGCTTTCTTT	CASGLVLGGGTEAFF
NA	TRBJ2-7	TRBV6-5	TRBD1	TGTGCCAGCAGTTACTCCCGGGACAGGGTAAAAGAAAGGCAGTACTTC	CASSYSRDRVKERQYF
NA	TRBJ2-1	TRBV19	TRBD2	TGTGCCAGTAGTGTCGTGGGGCGGGGGGAGGATGAGCAGTTCTTC	CASSVVGRGEDEQFF
NA	TRBJ1-5	TRBV30	NA	TGTGCCTGGGACAGGAGCGGCGATCAGCCCCAGCATTTT	CAWDRSGDQPQHF
NA	TRBJ2-3	TRBV28	NA	TGTGCCAGCGGGACTAGCACAGATACGCAGTATTTT	CASGTSTDTQYF
NA	TRBJ2-7	TRBV5-1	NA	TGCGCCAGCAGCTTGGACGGACGGGGGTCGGGGCAGTACTTC	CASSLDGRGSGQYF
NA	TRBJ1-1	TRBV5-6	NA	TGTGCCAGCGGAACAGGGAACACTGAAGCTTTCTTT	CASGTGNTEAFF
NA	TRBJ2-2	TRBV7-8	NA	TGTGCCAGCAGCTTAGCGCAGGGGCTAAGCGGGGAGCTGTTTTTT	CASSLAQGLSGELFF
NA	TRBJ2-3	TRBV11-2	TRBD2	TGTGCCAGCAGCTTGGGGACTAGCTTGGGCACAGATACGCAGTATTTT	CASSLGTSLGTDTQYF
NA	TRBJ2-5	TRBV5-1	NA	TGCGCCAGCAGCTTAGACACCCAAGAGACCCAGTACTTC	CASSLDTQETQYF
NA	TRBJ2-1	TRBV9	TRBD2	TGTGCCAGCAGCCCAACCTGGCGGGAGGGCAATGAGCAGTTCTTC	CASSPTWREGNEQFF
NA	TRBJ2-5	TRBV7-6	NA	TGTGCCAGCAGCCAGGAGGCCACTATTCGGCAGCAAGAGACCCAGTACTTC	CASSQEATIRQQETQYF
NA	TRBJ2-1	TRBV6-6	TRBD2	TGTGCCAGCACTAGCGGGGTTGCTGAGCAGTTCTTC	CASTSGVAEQFF
NA	TRBJ1-5	TRBV5-8	TRBD1	TGTGCCAGCAGCCTACGGGACAGGGGGACGACCCAGCGTTTT	CASSLRDRGTTQRF
NA	TRBJ1-2	TRBV27	TRBD1	TGTGCCAGCAGTCACCGGGACAGGGACTATGGCTACACCTTC	CASSHRDRDYGYTF
NA	TRBJ2-2	TRBV30	NA	TGTGCCTGGATGCCCCATTTGGGGGGATTTAACACCGGGGAGCTGTTTTTT	CAWMPHLGGFNTGELFF
NA	TRBJ1-5	TRBV2	TRBD1	TGTGCCAGCAGTGAAACAGGGGGCGCCGAAAATCAGCCCCAGCATTTT	CASSETGGAENQPQHF
NA	TRBJ2-2	TRBV9	TRBD1	TGTGCCAGCAGGGTAGGGGGCAGGGAAGACGGGGAGCTGTTTTTT	CASRVGGREDGELFF
NA	TRBJ1-5	TRBV28	NA	TGTGCCAGCAGTCCTCGCGATAAACGGGGCAATCAGCCCCAGCATTTT	CASSPRDKRGNQPQHF
once	TRBJ2-2	TRBV5-1	TRBD1	TGCGCCAGCCGGGACAGGGGGAACACCGGGGAGCTGTTTTTT	CASRDRGNTGELFF
NA	TRBJ1-5	TRBV7-8	TRBD1	TGTGCCAGCAAGCGACAGGGGGGGTTGGGTCAGCCCCAGCATTTT	CASKRQGGLGQPQHF
NA	TRBJ1-5	TRBV7-2	NA	TGTGCCAGCAGCTTAGGAGTACGGAGCAATCAGCCCCAGCATTTT	CASSLGVRSNQPQHF
NA	TRBJ2-5	TRBV7-3	TRBD2	TGTGCCAGCAGCTTAGAAACGGGGGGGCCGGGAGAGACCCAGTACTTC	CASSLETGGPGETQYF
NA	TRBJ2-5	TRBV29-1	NA	TGCAGCGTTAAGGGGACTTGGGAGACCCAGTACTTC	CSVKGTWETQYF
NA	TRBJ2-1	TRBV11-2	TRBD2	TGTGCCAGCAGCTTGACTAGCGGGACGAATGAGCAGTTCTTC	CASSLTSGTNEQFF
few	TRBJ2-5	TRBV7-8	NA	TGTGCCAGCAGCCCCCCTACAGGGTTGGAGACCCAGTACTTC	CASSPPTGLETQYF
NA	TRBJ2-1	TRBV11-2	TRBD2	TGTGCCAGCAGCTTAGGCCAGCGGGGGGCCTACAATGAGCAGTTCTTC	CASSLGQRGAYNEQFF